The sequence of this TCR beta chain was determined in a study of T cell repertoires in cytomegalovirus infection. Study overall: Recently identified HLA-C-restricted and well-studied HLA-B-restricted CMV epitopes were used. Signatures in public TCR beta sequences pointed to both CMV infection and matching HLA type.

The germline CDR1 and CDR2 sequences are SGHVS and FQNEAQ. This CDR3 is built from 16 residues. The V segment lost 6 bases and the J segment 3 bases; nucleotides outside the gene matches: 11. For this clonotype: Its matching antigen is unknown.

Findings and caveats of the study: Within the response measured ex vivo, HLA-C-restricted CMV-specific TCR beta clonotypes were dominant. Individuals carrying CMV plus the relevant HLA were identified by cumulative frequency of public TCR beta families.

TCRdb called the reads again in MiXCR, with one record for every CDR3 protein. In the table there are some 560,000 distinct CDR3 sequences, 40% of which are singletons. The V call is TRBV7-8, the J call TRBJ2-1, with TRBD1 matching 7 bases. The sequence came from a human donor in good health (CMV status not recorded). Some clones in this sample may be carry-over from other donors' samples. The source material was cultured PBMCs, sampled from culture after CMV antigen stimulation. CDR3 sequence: CASRKTGRGFYNEQFF. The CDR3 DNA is TGTGCCAGCAGGAAGACAGGGCGAGGGTTCTACAATGAGCAGTTCTTC.